What follows is one TCR beta chain and its context. Some clones are missing from TCRdb's copy, which holds only in-frame ones; the method was immunoSEQ multiplex PCR. The profile covers 70,000 to 95,000 clones, with 90% to 95% appearing a single time and approximately 4.5% taken by the ten largest. V was clipped by 6 bases and J by 2 bases, with 13 bases between them. CDR3 length: 14 amino acids. Germline V gene data show CDR1 as MGHRA and CDR2 as YSYEKL. The data originate from a study of T cell changes during pregnancy in multiple sclerosis. Sequenced material: peripheral blood, taken in the first trimester of pregnancy. The gene calls are TRBV4-1 and TRBJ2-5, with D unclear. This sequence originates from a female donor with multiple sclerosis, enrolled in a pregnancy study. The CDR3 region has the DNA TGCGCCAGCAGTCTAATTATACTACAAGAGACCCAGTACTTC. This codes for CASSLIILQETQYF.